The next 28 T cell receptor beta chains were all read from a single sample in a study of CD8+ T cells in alopecia areata. Specified treatment: oral pan-JAK inhibitor, 5-10 mg twice daily. After isolation, RNA underwent reverse transcription to generate cDNA as the sequencing template. Produced via immunoSEQ multiplex PCR; TCRdb's table is partial and in-frame only. The table records 150,000 to 200,000 clones, about 54% of them present only once. The sequences come from CD4+ T cells sorted from blood, collected at approximately week 61, from a patient treated with tofacitinib. These receptors all stem from a human donor with alopecia areata.

The chain joins TRBV7-9 to TRBJ2-7; D gene uncertain. From germline, CDR1 is SEHNR and CDR2 FQNEAQ (reference sequence). Trimming took 3 bases from V and 3 from J, leaving 6 bases between them. The CDR3 spans 12 residues. The CDR3, as DNA: TGTGCCAGCAGCTTCTCTAGCTACGAGCAGTACTTC. Protein sequence: CASSFSSYEQYF. Filled out from reference TRBV7-9 and TRBJ2-7, the complete variable domain reads DTGVSQNPRHKITKRGQNVTFRCDPISEHNRLYWYRQTLGQGPEFLTYFQNEAQLEKSRLLSDRFSAERPKGSFSTLEIQRTEQGDSAMYLCASSFSSYEQYFGPGTRLTVT.

The chain uses TRBV6-1 and TRBJ1-5, with D possibly TRBD1 on 6 matching bases. Germline V gene sequence: CDR1 MNHNS, CDR2 SASEGT. V dropped 3 bases and J dropped 6 bases, with 15 bases sitting between them. The CDR3 extends over 15 amino acids. CDR3 loop: CASSDGRGDFQPQHF. DNA of the CDR3: TGTGCCAGCAGTGACGGGAGGGGGGATTTTCAGCCCCAGCATTTT.

This chain uses TRBV30 with TRBJ1-6; 10 nucleotides match TRBD1. V was pared by 5 bases and J by 9 bases, with 4 bases of the junction left unmatched. The germline V gene has CDR1 GTSNPN and CDR2 SVGIG (reference sequence). The CDR3 extends over 13 amino acids. The CDR3 spells CAWGTGVASPLHF. CDR3 DNA sequence: TGTGCCTGGGGGACAGGGGTGGCTTCACCCCTCCACTTT.

J is TRBJ2-1 and V is TRBV30; D is undetermined. Germline assignment: CDR1 GTSNPN and CDR2 SVGIG (reference sequence). This CDR3 contains 13 residues. Trimming removed 1 base from V and 12 bases from J, with 16 bases in between. The CDR3 protein is CAWSEGPTLLQFF. The DNA for the CDR3 is TGTGCCTGGAGTGAGGGCCCTACCCTTTTGCAGTTCTTC.

J is TRBJ2-2 and V is TRBV2; D not resolved. The CDR3 runs to 14 residues. Trimming left V 4 bases short and J 0 bases short, with 6 bases between. From germline, CDR1 is SNHLY and CDR2 FYNNEI. The DNA of the CDR3 is TGTGCCAGCAGTGGTCTCCCGAACACCGGGGAGCTGTTTTTT. Amino acids: CASSGLPNTGELFF. Full variable domain (outside the CDR3, taken from reference TRBV2 and TRBJ2-2): EPEVTQTPSHQVTQMGQEVILRCVPISNHLYFYWYRQILGQKVEFLVSFYNNEISEKSEIFDDQFSVERPDGSNFTLKIRSTKLEDSAMYFCASSGLPNTGELFFGEGSRLTVL.

The chain uses TRBV5-1 and TRBJ2-3; D is unclear. This CDR3 is built from 14 residues. Trimming took off 7 bases at V and 2 bases at J, with 14 bases between the two ends. Germline V gene data show CDR1 as SGHRS and CDR2 as YFSETQ. The CDR3 is CASLDPRNTDTQYF. CDR3 coding DNA: TGCGCCAGCTTGGATCCCAGGAACACAGATACGCAGTATTTT. The full variable domain, its missing parts supplied by reference TRBV5-1 and TRBJ2-3, is KAGVTQTPRYLIKTRGQQVTLSCSPISGHRSVSWYQQTPGQGLQFLFEYFSETQRNKGNFPGRFSGRQFSNSRSEMNVSTLELGDSALYLCASLDPRNTDTQYFGPGTRLTVL.

This chain uses TRBV2 with TRBJ2-3; no reliable D call. The CDR3 extends over 12 amino acids. Per germline, CDR1 SNHLY and CDR2 FYNNEI. Trimming left V 0 bases short and J 5 bases short, with 3 bases between. CDR3 DNA sequence: TGTGCCAGCAGTGAAGCGCAAGATACGCAGTATTTT. Its protein is CASSEAQDTQYF.

This rearrangement joins TRBV7-2 to TRBJ2-3; D unclear. Trimming stripped 1 base from V and 6 bases from J, with 5 bases between. The CDR3 extends over 12 amino acids. Germline loops: CDR1 SGHTA, CDR2 FQGNSA. CDR3 loop: CASSLGLDTQYF. The CDR3 region has the DNA TGTGCCAGCAGCTTAGGGCTGGATACGCAGTATTTT.

This clone showed up just a few times. The chain couples TRBV30 to TRBJ1-3; D call uncertain. Trimming shortened V by 4 bases and J by 2 bases, and 18 bases separated the two germline ends. The length of the CDR3 is 16 residues. CDR1 and CDR2 (germline): GTSNPN, SVGIG (reference sequence). CDR3 in amino acids: CAWTGPWVDPGNTIYF. DNA of the CDR3: TGTGCCTGGACGGGTCCGTGGGTTGATCCTGGAAACACCATATATTTT.

The chain joins TRBV4-2 to TRBJ1-4; D remains ambiguous. This CDR3 contains 16 residues. Per germline, CDR1 LGHNA and CDR2 YNFKEQ. The V end lost 4 bases, the J end lost 3 bases, and 15 bases lay between the germline ends. CDR3 coding DNA: TGTGCCAGCAGCCGAGGACCGAACGGACCTAATGAAAAACTGTTTTTT. Its protein is CASSRGPNGPNEKLFF.

The V and J genes are TRBV6-5 and TRBJ2-7; D gene ambiguous. The germline gives CDR1 MNHEY, CDR2 SVGAGI. The CDR3 runs to 11 residues. Between the trimmed V and J ends, which lost 4 bases and 5 bases, there was a span of 6 bases. The CDR3 is CASSLGDEQYF. CDR3 nucleotides: TGTGCCAGCAGTTTAGGCGACGAGCAGTACTTC.

The chain combines TRBV5-1 with TRBJ1-1; TRBD1 is a possible D gene (6 bases). Trimming removed 4 bases from V and 2 bases from J, with 15 bases in between. This CDR3 comprises 15 residues. Germline V lookup: CDR1 SGHRS, CDR2 YFSETQ. CDR3: CASSPQQGPNTEAFF. Written as DNA, the CDR3 is TGCGCCAGCAGCCCCCAACAGGGCCCTAACACTGAAGCTTTCTTT.

This chain links TRBV7-2 with TRBJ2-3; 10 bases line up with TRBD2. The CDR3 spans 15 residues. Per the germline V gene, CDR1 is SGHTA and CDR2 is FQGNSA. Trimming cost V 5 bases and J 1 base; bases outside gene matches: 3. CDR3 sequence reads: CASSPGTSGTDTQYF. CDR3 DNA sequence: TGTGCCAGCAGCCCCGGGACTAGCGGCACAGATACGCAGTATTTT.

The chain carries TRBV4-2 and TRBJ2-3, with unresolved D. The CDR3 runs to 15 residues. CDR1 is LGHNA, CDR2 YNFKEQ, per germline. The ends were cut back, 1 base at V and 2 bases at J, with 10 bases in the middle. The CDR3 DNA reads TGTGCCAGCAGCCAAGCGGGCTCACTCACAGATACGCAGTATTTT. Translated, it gives CASSQAGSLTDTQYF.

This clone was counted only a few times. The rearrangement links TRBV29-1 to TRBJ2-7; tentatively, D is TRBD1 (5 bases). The CDR3 has 12 amino acids. CDR1 and CDR2 (germline): SQVTM, ANQGSEA. The germline V and J ends were trimmed by 4 bases and 4 bases, with 11 bases remaining between them. CDR3 sequence reads: CSVASGRYEQYF. DNA for the CDR3: TGCAGCGTTGCGTCAGGGCGGTACGAGCAGTACTTC.

CDR3 sequence: CASSEQGAGEKLFF. The CDR3 nucleotides are TGTGCCAGCAGCGAACAGGGGGCGGGCGAAAAACTGTTTTTT. The V gene is TRBV7-2, the J gene TRBJ1-4, with 9 bases that match TRBD1. This CDR3 spans 14 amino acids. With 5 bases clipped from V and 8 bases from J, the junction kept 6 bases outside the gene matches. Per the germline V gene, CDR1 is SGHTA and CDR2 is FQGNSA.

This clone was observed a handful of times. The V gene is TRBV29-1, the J gene TRBJ1-1; TRBD1 matches 9 bases. The CDR3 extends over 13 amino acids. CDR1 and CDR2 from the germline V gene are SQVTM and ANQGSEA. V lost 4 bases, J lost 5 bases, and 5 bases stayed unmatched. The CDR3 loop is CSVGQGVRTEAFF. CDR3 sequence (DNA): TGCAGCGTTGGACAGGGGGTTAGGACTGAAGCTTTCTTT.

This chain links TRBV20-1 with TRBJ1-1; no reliable D call. This CDR3 comprises 11 residues. In germline, CDR1 is DFQATT, CDR2 SNEGSKA (reference sequence). V lost 2 bases and J lost 7, with 8 bases in between. The CDR3 reads CSARYQIEAFF. CDR3 bases: TGCAGTGCTAGATATCAGATTGAAGCTTTCTTT.

CDR3 in DNA: TGTGCCAGCAGCATCCTAACTAGCGCCCGCACAGATACGCAGTATTTT. Translated, it gives CASSILTSARTDTQYF. The V and J genes are TRBV13 and TRBJ2-3; 7 bases match TRBD2. The CDR3 extends over 16 amino acids. The ends lost 5 bases at V and 1 base at J; junction bases unmatched: 9. Per the germline V gene, CDR1 is PRHDT and CDR2 is FYEKMQ (reference sequence).

The V call is TRBV7-9, the J call TRBJ2-6; D remains ambiguous. The CDR3 extends over 14 amino acids. The ends were cut back, 6 bases at V and 0 bases at J, with 6 bases in the middle. Germline CDR1 SEHNR, CDR2 FQNEAQ (reference sequence). Written as DNA, the CDR3 is TGTGCCAGCAGTCCCCGCTCTGGGGCCAACGTCCTGACTTTC. Protein product: CASSPRSGANVLTF.

The V call is TRBV29-1, the J call TRBJ1-2; D gene uncertain. Trimming shortened V by 4 bases and J by 8 bases, and 11 bases separated the two germline ends. Germline loops: CDR1 SQVTM, CDR2 ANQGSEA. The CDR3 spans 11 residues. For the CDR3, the DNA is TGCAGCGTTGGACCCACTCAAGGCTACACCTTC. Its protein is CSVGPTQGYTF.

This clone was observed a handful of times. Other DNA sequences of this sample code for an identical CDR3. This chain links TRBV29-1 with TRBJ2-4; perhaps D is TRBD1 or TRBD2 (5 bases each). This CDR3 is built from 13 residues. Trimming took 4 bases from V and 0 from J, leaving 7 bases between them. Germline V gene data show CDR1 as SQVTM and CDR2 as ANQGSEA. This CDR3 is CSVAGLAKNIQYF. CDR3 nucleotide sequence: TGCAGCGTTGCGGGGCTAGCCAAAAACATTCAGTACTTC. Combining the CDR3 with reference TRBV29-1 and TRBJ2-4 gives the whole variable domain SAVISQKPSRDICQRGTSLTIQCQVDSQVTMMFWYRQQPGQSLTLIATANQGSEATYESGFVIDKFPISRPNLTFSTLTVSNMSPEDSSIYLCSVAGLAKNIQYFGAGTRLSVL.

This chain uses TRBV23-1 with TRBJ1-6; 9 bases map to TRBD1. TRBV23-1 is classed as an ORF, of uncertain function. Trimming at V came to 1 base and at J to 7 bases, leaving 29 bases not matched to a gene. The CDR3 covers 24 residues. CDR3 protein: CASSQFDRDRATPRTPPGNSPLHF. CDR3 bases: TGCGCCAGCAGTCAATTTGACCGGGACAGGGCTACCCCTCGGACTCCCCCGGGAAATTCACCCCTCCACTTT.

The chain recombines TRBV5-1 with TRBJ2-3; D possibly corresponds to TRBD2 (6 bases). The CDR3 extends over 16 amino acids. V lost 0 bases, J lost 4 bases, and 15 bases lay in between. The germline V gene encodes CDR1 SGHRS and CDR2 YFSETQ. The CDR3 loop reads CASSLEGGDPPDTQYF. As DNA, the CDR3 is TGCGCCAGCAGCTTGGAAGGCGGGGATCCTCCAGATACGCAGTATTTT. Together with reference TRBV5-1 and TRBJ2-3, the CDR3 gives the full variable domain: KAGVTQTPRYLIKTRGQQVTLSCSPISGHRSVSWYQQTPGQGLQFLFEYFSETQRNKGNFPGRFSGRQFSNSRSEMNVSTLELGDSALYLCASSLEGGDPPDTQYFGPGTRLTVL.

As DNA, the CDR3 is TGTGCCAGTAGTTCCTGGACAGGGGCCAAAGAGACCCAGTACTTC. This translates into CASSSWTGAKETQYF. The rearrangement links TRBV19 to TRBJ2-5, with 9 bases identical to TRBD1. Germline V gene lookup returns CDR1 LNHDA and CDR2 SQIVND (reference sequence). J lost 3 bases, V lost 5 bases, and 7 bases had no gene match. This CDR3 region has 15 residues.

The chain links TRBV5-1 to TRBJ1-2; unclear D gene. Germline CDR1 SGHRS, CDR2 YFSETQ. The V end lost 0 bases, the J end lost 2 bases, and 5 bases lay between the germline ends. The CDR3 contains 13 residues. CDR3 sequence (DNA): TGCGCCAGCAGCTTGGAAGAGAACTATGGCTACACCTTC. This gives the protein CASSLEENYGYTF.

The chain links TRBV4-2 to TRBJ2-7; the match to TRBD2 covers 8 bases. Per the germline V gene, CDR1 is LGHNA and CDR2 is YNFKEQ. The CDR3 loop spans 17 amino acids. Trimming removed 0 bases from V and 2 bases from J; junction bases left unmatched: 9. CDR3 loop: CASSQEPAIAGTYEQYF. The CDR3 DNA sequence: TGTGCCAGCAGCCAAGAACCCGCGATAGCGGGGACCTACGAGCAGTACTTC.

The chain carries TRBV7-8 and TRBJ1-2; no clear D. CDR3 length: 11 amino acids. In germline, CDR1 is SGHVS, CDR2 FQNEAQ. V was clipped by 5 bases and J by 7 bases, with 8 bases between them. The CDR3 protein is CASSGNGGYTF. CDR3 coding DNA: TGTGCCAGCAGCGGAAACGGTGGCTACACCTTC.